The 3 T cell receptor beta chains below come from one sample, sequenced in a study of cytomegalovirus exposure and HLA in healthy donors (dated by TCRdb to 2016 to 2017). Library generation was performed with the immunoSEQ multiplex PCR assay. A mixture of 60 forward primers for TCR Vbeta segments and 13 reverse primers for TCR Jbeta segments was used in the multiplex PCR. TCRdb stores this immuneACCESS table with in-frame sequences only. Part of the clones is absent; in the studies checked, under half of the shortfall reflects unresolved V genes, and no reason is known for the rest. The sample table lists approximately 210,000 clones, 79% of them with a count of one. More than 0.35% of the sample comes from the top ten. Input material: PBMCs. The receptors were gathered from a male donor in good health and CMV-seropositive.

The DNA of the CDR3 is TGTGCCAGCTCCAACGGTCCAGGGGACGAGCAGTACTTC. This translates into CASSNGPGDEQYF. The chain carries TRBV18 and TRBJ2-7; D perhaps matches TRBD1 (6 bases). V lost 6 bases and J lost 5, with 14 bases in between. The germline V gene encodes CDR1 KGHSH and CDR2 LQKENI. The CDR3 contains 13 residues.

V and J are TRBV11-2 and TRBJ2-3, with D unresolved. Germline-derived CDR1 and CDR2 are SGHAT and FQNNGV. V lost 4 bases, J lost 1 base, and 15 bases lay in between. The CDR3 consists of 16 residues. CDR3 bases: TGTGCCAGCAGCTGGAATACGGGTCCGGGCACAGATACGCAGTATTTT. Protein product: CASSWNTGPGTDTQYF.

V gene TRBV9 combines with J gene TRBJ2-3; D remains ambiguous. Germline CDR1 is SGDLS and CDR2 is YYNGEE. V was clipped by 1 base and J by 2 bases, with 2 bases between them. This CDR3 region has 12 residues. The CDR3 protein is CASSVLTDTQYF. The DNA for the CDR3 is TGTGCCAGCAGCGTACTCACAGATACGCAGTATTTT.